This T cell receptor (beta chain) appears in the sequencing data of a study of T cells in Graves' hyperthyroidism and ophthalmopathy. Study-level background: Before treatment of any kind, peripheral blood was taken at initial diagnosis.

TCR beta CDR3 region amplification was performed from RNA transcripts. The HTBI primer set served for first-round RT-PCR of the TCR CDR3. TCRdb itself ran the multiplex PCR reads through MiXCR, one entry per CDR3 protein. The sample has 350,000 or so distinct CDR3 sequences, about a sixth seen once. In its sample, this clonotype was seen many times. Antigen unknown. Germline V gene data show CDR1 as SQVTM and CDR2 as ANQGSEA. V lost 6 bases and J 7 bases, leaving 18 bases between the germline ends. The CDR3 has 14 amino acids. The diagnostic basis comprised clinical symptoms, serum thyroxine and TRAb, thyroid ultrasound and orbital computed tomography. Findings and limits, study-wide: Progression to ophthalmopathy was predicted a median of roughly seven months early. Separating ophthalmopathy from stable hyperthyroidism was achieved by a 13 V-J model.

The sequence was collected from a woman aged 40 to 50 with Graves' ophthalmopathy. The chain employs TRBV29-1 and TRBJ2-2; D possibly corresponds to TRBD2 (5 bases). Sample: blood. The CDR3, as DNA: TGCAGCGTCGACGGCCCTCAGCGGAACGGGGAGCTGTTTTTT. Protein: CSVDGPQRNGELFF.